This T cell receptor (beta chain) was obtained from a study of early T cells in non-severe SARS-CoV-2 infection. Study-level points and caveats: Lookups in VDJdb leaned toward anti-spike CD8 responses and missed private and CD4 specificities.

Germline V lookup: CDR1 ENHRY, CDR2 SYGVKD. V lost 4 bases to trimming and J lost 6 bases, with 11 bases between them. There are 13 residues in the CDR3. TCRdb reprocessed the 5' RACE reads via MiXCR and lists one record per CDR3 protein. Counted here are tens of thousands of distinct CDR3 sequences, about 6.2% occurring once; the ten biggest clones make up 3% to 4%. This clonotype was found many times. Its antigen is unknown. This receptor was obtained from an adult who was a healthcare worker with PCR-confirmed SARS-CoV-2 infection or an uninfected control (not recorded which). Material: whole blood. The V gene is TRBV10-3, the J gene TRBJ2-3; no clear D gene. The chain's CDR3 is CAISARLEDTQYF. CDR3 nucleotides: TGTGCCATCAGTGCTCGGCTGGAGGATACGCAGTATTTT.